This T cell receptor (beta chain) appears in the sequencing data of a study of CD8 T cells in ankylosing spondylitis (dated by TCRdb to the late 2010s). The study in broad terms: The study profiled T cell receptor beta repertoires in healthy donors and ankylosing spondylitis patients to find disease-linked TCR variants. The full study cohort was made up of 25 ankylosing spondylitis patients and 95 to 130 healthy donors. Peripheral blood was sampled, and synovial fluid was also collected from ankylosing spondylitis patients.

This clonotype has a count of ten or more. Which antigen it targets is not known. Base qualities are not at hand, and no much larger clone is one base apart. Overall study outcomes, separate from this receptor: Blood from ankylosing spondylitis patients appeared to be characterized by a TCR beta motif composed of about eight highly homologous amino acid variants. The disease-linked clones had a CD8+ phenotype and were found at relatively low frequencies in peripheral blood. Some TCR beta motif variants had previously been reported in synovial fluid and blood of reactive arthritis patients, which suggested common disease-initiation mechanisms. Significant enrichment of the disease-linked clones was reported in matched synovial fluid samples from ankylosing spondylitis patients.

Sequencing relied on an Illumina HiSeq 2500. TCR beta libraries were prepared by quantitative 5'-RACE with molecular barcodes. The authors' analysis ran thus. A new computational method based on a probabilistic model of VDJ rearrangement was used to identify disease-linked TCR variants. TCRdb ran its own pipeline on the public reads, namely fastp trimming at Q25 and MiXCR clone calling, and kept in-frame beta chains. Each record represents a unique CDR3 protein, reported with the most common genes and DNA among its rows. The V and J calls shown here were made by TCRdb, not taken from the authors' results. This sample lists around 390,000 distinct CDR3 sequences; about 22% were detected once. Approximately 15% of the sample belongs to the ten largest clones. The junction carries 6 bases between V and J, which are trimmed by 4 bases and 5 bases respectively. Reading the germline V gene gives CDR1 SQVTM and CDR2 ANQGSEA. The CDR3 numbers 11 residues from cysteine through phenylalanine. The read is trimmed to its CDR3 DNA, 33 bases read in frame from base 1.

Recombination linked TRBV29-1 to TRBJ2-1; the D gene is unclear. The source of this sequence is a male donor with ankylosing spondylitis. The sample taken for sequencing was blood, either unsorted or a sorted T cell fraction (not recorded which). The base sequence is TGCAGCGTTGGGAGAAACAATGAGCAGTTCTTC. Translation gives CSVGRNNEQFF.